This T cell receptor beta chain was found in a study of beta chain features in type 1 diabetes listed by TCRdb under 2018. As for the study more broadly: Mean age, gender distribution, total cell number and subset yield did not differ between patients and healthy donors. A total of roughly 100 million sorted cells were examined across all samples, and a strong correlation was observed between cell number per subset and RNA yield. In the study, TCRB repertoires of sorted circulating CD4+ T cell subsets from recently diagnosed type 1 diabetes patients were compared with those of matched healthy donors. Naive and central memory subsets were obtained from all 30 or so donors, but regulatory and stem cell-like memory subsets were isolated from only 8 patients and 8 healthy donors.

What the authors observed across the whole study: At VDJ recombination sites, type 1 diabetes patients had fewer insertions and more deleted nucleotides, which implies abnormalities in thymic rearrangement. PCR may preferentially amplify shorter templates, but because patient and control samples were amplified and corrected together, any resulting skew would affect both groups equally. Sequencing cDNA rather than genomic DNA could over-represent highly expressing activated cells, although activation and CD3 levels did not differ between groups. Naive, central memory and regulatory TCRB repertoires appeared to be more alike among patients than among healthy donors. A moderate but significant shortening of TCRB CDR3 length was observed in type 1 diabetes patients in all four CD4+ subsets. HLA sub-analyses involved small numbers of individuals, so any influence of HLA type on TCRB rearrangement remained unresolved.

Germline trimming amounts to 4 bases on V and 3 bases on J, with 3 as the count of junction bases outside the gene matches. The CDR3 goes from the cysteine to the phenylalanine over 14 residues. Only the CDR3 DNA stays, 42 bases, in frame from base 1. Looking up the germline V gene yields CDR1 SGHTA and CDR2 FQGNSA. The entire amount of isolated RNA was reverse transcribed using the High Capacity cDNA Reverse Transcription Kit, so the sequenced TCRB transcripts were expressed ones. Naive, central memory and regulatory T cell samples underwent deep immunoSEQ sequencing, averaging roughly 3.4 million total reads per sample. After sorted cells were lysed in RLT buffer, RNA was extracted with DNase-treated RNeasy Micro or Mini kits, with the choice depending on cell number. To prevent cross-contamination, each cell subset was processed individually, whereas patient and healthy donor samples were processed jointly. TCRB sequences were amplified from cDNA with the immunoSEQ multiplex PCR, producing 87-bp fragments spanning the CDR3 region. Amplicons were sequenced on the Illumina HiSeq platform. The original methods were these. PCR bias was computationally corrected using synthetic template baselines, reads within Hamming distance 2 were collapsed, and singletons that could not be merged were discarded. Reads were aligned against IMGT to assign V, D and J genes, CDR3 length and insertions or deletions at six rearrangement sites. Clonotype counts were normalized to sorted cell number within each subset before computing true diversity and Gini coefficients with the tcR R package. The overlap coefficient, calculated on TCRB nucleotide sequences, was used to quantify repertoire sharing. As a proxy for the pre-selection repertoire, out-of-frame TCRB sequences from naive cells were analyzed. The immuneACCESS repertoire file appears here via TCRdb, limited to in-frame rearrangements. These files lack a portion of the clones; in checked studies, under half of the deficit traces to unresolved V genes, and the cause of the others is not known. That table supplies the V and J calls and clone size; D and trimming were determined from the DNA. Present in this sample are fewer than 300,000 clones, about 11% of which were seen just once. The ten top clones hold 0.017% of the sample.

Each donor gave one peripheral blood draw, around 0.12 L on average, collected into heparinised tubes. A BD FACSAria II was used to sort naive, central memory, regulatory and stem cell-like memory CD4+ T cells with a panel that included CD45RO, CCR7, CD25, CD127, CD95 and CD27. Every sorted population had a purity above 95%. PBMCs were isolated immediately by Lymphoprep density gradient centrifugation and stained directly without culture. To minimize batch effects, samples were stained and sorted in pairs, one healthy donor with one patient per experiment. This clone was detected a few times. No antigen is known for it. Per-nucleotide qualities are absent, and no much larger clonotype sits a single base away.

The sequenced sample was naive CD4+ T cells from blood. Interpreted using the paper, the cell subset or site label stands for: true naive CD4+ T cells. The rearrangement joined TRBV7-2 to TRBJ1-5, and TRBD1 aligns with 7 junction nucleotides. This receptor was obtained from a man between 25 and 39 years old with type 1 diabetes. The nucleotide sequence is TGTGCCAGCAGCTCGGACAGGCCCAATCAGCCCCAGCATTTT. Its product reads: CASSSDRPNQPQHF.